Sequencing of this TCR beta chain was carried out in a study of T cells in Graves' hyperthyroidism and ophthalmopathy. Study-wide results and caveats: By a 13 V-J model, ophthalmopathy was set apart from stable hyperthyroidism.

No ophthalmopathy progression within 18 months constituted stable Graves' hyperthyroidism. Uncontrolled infection, other autoimmune disease, pregnancy or lactation excluded patients. The PBMCs studied were ones that came from 8.5 to 10 ml fresh peripheral blood. Researchers took RNA transcripts and amplified the TCR beta CDR3 regions from them. RT-PCR in the first round (using the HTBI primer set) targeted the TCR CDR3. MiXCR was run by TCRdb on the multiplex PCR reads, yielding one entry per CDR3 protein. The sample has around 430,000 distinct CDR3 sequences, just under 15% seen once. The CDR3 length is 15 residues. Germline V gene lookup returns CDR1 KGHSH and CDR2 LQKENI. With V trimmed by 5 bases and J by 2 bases, 6 bases remained unmatched. Regarding this clonotype: Its antigen is currently unknown.

The sequence derives from a woman in her twenties or thirties with Graves' hyperthyroidism. The chain recombines TRBV18 with TRBJ2-1, with TRBD1 identical over 7 bases. Material for sequencing was blood. The CDR3 region has the DNA TGTGCCAGCTCAGCCGGACAGGCTACCTACAATGAGCAGTTCTTC. This sequence encodes CASSAGQATYNEQFF.